This entry concerns a single T cell receptor beta chain. The sample is drawn from a study of blood T cell repertoires in COVID-19. Sequencing used immunoSEQ multiplex PCR; TCRdb keeps in-frame clones, though not all of them. The sample records approximately 220,000 clones, more than 75% being singletons. Germline CDR1 SNHLY, CDR2 FYNNEI. The trim removed 2 bases at V and 5 bases at J, leaving 9 bases unmatched. There are 16 residues in the CDR3. The rearrangement joins TRBV2 to TRBJ2-7; TRBD1 matches 10 bases. What was sequenced was PBMCs or T cells enriched from blood (not recorded which). The receptor was isolated from a woman aged 40-49 years with acute COVID-19. The CDR3 region is CASSESRGTGADEQYF. CDR3 DNA: TGTGCCAGCAGTGAATCCCGCGGGACAGGGGCGGACGAGCAGTACTTC. Full variable domain (outside the CDR3, taken from reference TRBV2 and TRBJ2-7): EPEVTQTPSHQVTQMGQEVILRCVPISNHLYFYWYRQILGQKVEFLVSFYNNEISEKSEIFDDQFSVERPDGSNFTLKIRSTKLEDSAMYFCASSESRGTGADEQYFGPGTRLTVT.